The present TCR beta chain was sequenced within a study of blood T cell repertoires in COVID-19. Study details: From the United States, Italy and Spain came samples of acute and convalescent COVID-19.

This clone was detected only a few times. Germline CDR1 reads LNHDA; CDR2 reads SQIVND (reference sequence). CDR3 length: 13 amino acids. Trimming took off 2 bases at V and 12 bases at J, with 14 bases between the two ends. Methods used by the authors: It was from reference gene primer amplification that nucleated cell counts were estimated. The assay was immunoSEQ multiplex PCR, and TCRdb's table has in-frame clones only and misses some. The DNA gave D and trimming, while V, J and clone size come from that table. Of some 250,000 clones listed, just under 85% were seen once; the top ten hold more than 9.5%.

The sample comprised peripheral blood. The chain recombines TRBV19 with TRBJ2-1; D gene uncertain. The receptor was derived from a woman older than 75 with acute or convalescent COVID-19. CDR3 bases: TGTGCCAGTAGTATAAGCAGGTCGTCTGGGCAGTTCTTC. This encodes CASSISRSSGQFF.